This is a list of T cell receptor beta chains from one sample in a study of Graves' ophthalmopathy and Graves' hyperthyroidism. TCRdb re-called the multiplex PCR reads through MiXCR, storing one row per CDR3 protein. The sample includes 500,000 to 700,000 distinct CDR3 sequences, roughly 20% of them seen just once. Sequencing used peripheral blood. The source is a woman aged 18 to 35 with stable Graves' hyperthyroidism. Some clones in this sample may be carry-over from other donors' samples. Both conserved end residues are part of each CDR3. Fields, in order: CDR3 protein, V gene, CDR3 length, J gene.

CDR3aa: CSSSTQGGEQYF; v_gene: TRBV10-1; len: 12; j_gene: TRBJ2-7
CDR3aa: CSASTEGLAGGDYEQYF; v_gene: TRBV20-1; len: 17; j_gene: TRBJ2-7
CDR3aa: CSARAGGAGYEQYF; v_gene: TRBV20-1; len: 14; j_gene: TRBJ2-7
CDR3aa: CASSLRGQGFSGNTIYF; v_gene: TRBV7-8; len: 17; j_gene: TRBJ1-3
CDR3aa: CASSSAGTGTYEQYF; v_gene: TRBV12-3/TRBV12-4; len: 15; j_gene: TRBJ2-7
CDR3aa: CASSHIPNTEAFF; v_gene: TRBV14; len: 13; j_gene: TRBJ1-1
CDR3aa: CASSAPGLAIKTQYF; v_gene: TRBV19; len: 15; j_gene: TRBJ2-5
CDR3aa: CSAAKATQYF; v_gene: TRBV20-1; len: 10; j_gene: TRBJ2-5
CDR3aa: CASSLHHRVPYTF; v_gene: TRBV27; len: 13; j_gene: TRBJ1-2
CDR3aa: CASSLAPRNTEAFF; v_gene: TRBV27; len: 14; j_gene: TRBJ1-1
CDR3aa: CASSPGDYGNTIYF; v_gene: TRBV6-2/TRBV6-3; len: 14; j_gene: TRBJ1-3
CDR3aa: CAIHPLINTGELFF; v_gene: TRBV12-3/TRBV12-4; len: 14; j_gene: TRBJ2-2
CDR3aa: CASSLEIKAGAATYEQYF; v_gene: TRBV5-6; len: 18; j_gene: TRBJ2-7
CDR3aa: CATSSNRRTYYGYTF; v_gene: TRBV15; len: 15; j_gene: TRBJ1-2
CDR3aa: CSVVSESYTF; v_gene: TRBV29-1; len: 10; j_gene: TRBJ1-2
CDR3aa: CASVGGAKTQYF; v_gene: TRBV2; len: 12; j_gene: TRBJ2-5
CDR3aa: CAISDGVREPQHF; v_gene: TRBV10-3; len: 13; j_gene: TRBJ1-5
CDR3aa: CASSHQGRKYGYTF; v_gene: TRBV4-1; len: 14; j_gene: TRBJ1-2
CDR3aa: CASSARASSRNTGELFF; v_gene: TRBV11-2; len: 17; j_gene: TRBJ2-2
CDR3aa: CASSLDLLAYGQYF; v_gene: TRBV7-6; len: 14; j_gene: TRBJ2-7
CDR3aa: CASSLRLDDYSGILYEQYF; v_gene: TRBV3-1; len: 19; j_gene: TRBJ2-7
CDR3aa: CATSDLGQNYGYTF; v_gene: TRBV24-1; len: 14; j_gene: TRBJ1-2
CDR3aa: CASRPTSGRAYEQYF; v_gene: TRBV6-2/TRBV6-3; len: 15; j_gene: TRBJ2-7
CDR3aa: CASTSTTQGTQYF; v_gene: TRBV12-3/TRBV12-4; len: 13; j_gene: TRBJ2-5
CDR3aa: CASSPPRQNTGELFF; v_gene: TRBV18; len: 15; j_gene: TRBJ2-2
CDR3aa: CASSTTGKNSPLHF; v_gene: TRBV7-2; len: 14; j_gene: TRBJ1-6
CDR3aa: CASPTLAAGGPNNTGELFF; v_gene: TRBV11-2; len: 19; j_gene: TRBJ2-2
CDR3aa: CSASEWDEQYF; v_gene: TRBV20-1; len: 11; j_gene: TRBJ2-7
CDR3aa: CASSTSQSTEAFF; v_gene: TRBV12-3/TRBV12-4; len: 13; j_gene: TRBJ1-1
CDR3aa: CASSEAPHKSYYGYTF; v_gene: TRBV6-1; len: 16; j_gene: TRBJ1-2
CDR3aa: CSASELYEQYF; v_gene: TRBV20-1; len: 11; j_gene: TRBJ2-7
CDR3aa: CASSQTSGRTQYF; v_gene: TRBV3-1; len: 13; j_gene: TRBJ2-5
CDR3aa: CAWSVVGGADSPLHF; v_gene: TRBV30; len: 15; j_gene: TRBJ1-6
CDR3aa: CSASPPGGSSYEQYF; v_gene: TRBV20-1; len: 15; j_gene: TRBJ2-7
CDR3aa: CASSGRYTEAFF; v_gene: TRBV6-1; len: 12; j_gene: TRBJ1-1
CDR3aa: CASSPPNSGDQPQHF; v_gene: TRBV18; len: 15; j_gene: TRBJ1-5
CDR3aa: CASIKMAGNTIYF; v_gene: TRBV6-2/TRBV6-3; len: 13; j_gene: TRBJ1-3
CDR3aa: CASSLTPGLYGYTF; v_gene: TRBV2; len: 14; j_gene: TRBJ1-2
CDR3aa: CASRSVPVGQVGGETQYF; v_gene: TRBV11-1; len: 18; j_gene: TRBJ2-5
CDR3aa: CATSGGTVNTGELFF; v_gene: TRBV24-1; len: 15; j_gene: TRBJ2-2
CDR3aa: CASIAEAGDNYEQYF; v_gene: TRBV6-5; len: 15; j_gene: TRBJ2-7
CDR3aa: CASSLRVSSYEQYF; v_gene: TRBV27; len: 14; j_gene: TRBJ2-7
CDR3aa: CASSSGAPLHF; v_gene: TRBV6-1; len: 11; j_gene: TRBJ1-6
CDR3aa: CASSQDRGLAEAFF; v_gene: TRBV4-1; len: 14; j_gene: TRBJ1-1
CDR3aa: CASSLGTGGDTEAFF; v_gene: TRBV28; len: 15; j_gene: TRBJ1-1
CDR3aa: CASSAWDSLEPFF; v_gene: TRBV9; len: 13; j_gene: TRBJ1-1
CDR3aa: CASSGAGTSGYEQYF; v_gene: TRBV5-1; len: 15; j_gene: TRBJ2-7